This T cell receptor beta chain appears in the sequencing data of a study of blood T cell repertoires in COVID-19 (dated by TCRdb to 2020 to 2021). Regarding the study in general: Collaborator samples came from the United States, Italy and Spain and covered acute and convalescent phases of COVID-19. HLA class I and class II types, where available, came from metadata supplied by the sample provider rather than from assay-based typing. Deeply sampled blood TCRbeta repertoires from subjects exposed to, actively infected with, or recovered from COVID-19 were included in the dataset. The material from the prospective study consisted of cDNA or gDNA derived from T cells, B-cell-depleted T cells, or PBMCs. The repertoires were released in a freely available public database meant as a resource for research on the immune response to SARS-CoV-2. The samples were drawn from the first 160 participants of the ongoing ImmuneRACE study and from over 950 subjects provided by 6 global collaborators. Sample metadata almost always included a de-identified subject ID, COVID-19 status, age in years and sex. What the work shows at the level of the full study, not this receptor alone: Clinical and demographic metadata were provided uncurated, with the amount varying by source and participant.

Participants in the prospective study were enrolled through a virtual design, were aged about 18 to 100 years, and lived in under 25 United States geographic areas. In the prospective study, participants were assigned to cohorts based on the clinical history participants reported in a screening survey and a study questionnaire. Each participant in the prospective study had whole blood, serum and a nasopharyngeal or oropharyngeal swab collected by mobile phlebotomists. Additional blood draws and questionnaires over an approximately two-month period could optionally be provided by prospective study participants. Before DNA extraction, blood samples from the prospective study were shipped at room temperature or frozen. The immunoSEQ Assay, a bias-controlled multiplex PCR, was used to amplify TCRbeta CDR3 regions from genomic DNA. The study's own analysis went as follows. The number of nucleated cells in each sample was estimated from the amplification of reference gene primers within the assay. To quantify the absolute abundance of each unique TCRbeta CDR3 rearrangement, sequence reads were collapsed and filtered. For each sample, productive Simpson clonality was calculated by taking the square root of Simpson's diversity index across productive rearrangements. Sourced from immuneACCESS, this table was stored by TCRdb with only in-frame sequences that have V and J called. A share of the clones is absent; for the studies checked, an unresolved V gene accounts for under half, and the remainder has no known explanation. The DNA was the basis for D and trimming; V, J and clone size are from that table. For this sample the table gives roughly 200,000 clones, of which around 86% were detected only once. Clones ranked in the top ten supply roughly 5.9% of the sample.

The CDR3 measures 13 amino acids from cysteine to phenylalanine. Only the CDR3 DNA is retained, 39 bases long and in frame from the first base. V ends up 3 bases short and J 6 bases short, with an unmatched junction base count of 4. Looking up the germline V gene yields CDR1 SGHTA and CDR2 FQGNSA. In the case of this clone: The antigen it recognizes is unknown. No much larger clone exists at a distance of one base, and base qualities are not known.

The chain is encoded by TRBV7-2 joined to TRBJ2-7; TRBD2 matches 8 bases in the middle. The sequence was obtained from a middle-aged man with acute COVID-19. The specimen was PBMCs or T cells enriched from blood (not recorded which). In nucleotide form, the sequence is TGTGCCAGCAGCTTTAGCGGGGTCAGCGAGCAGTACTTC. Its translation reads: CASSFSGVSEQYF.